Below are 10 T cell receptor beta chains sequenced from a single sample in a study of T cells in Graves' hyperthyroidism and ophthalmopathy. Regions amplified from RNA transcripts were the TCR beta CDR3 regions. HTBI primers were the set used in a first-round RT-PCR of the TCR CDR3. TCRdb used MiXCR to reprocess the multiplex PCR reads, holding one entry per CDR3 protein. The table includes about 210,000 distinct CDR3 sequences, 17% detected once. Source material: blood. These receptors were collected from a man in his fifties or sixties with Graves' hyperthyroidism.

The J gene is TRBJ1-1, the V gene TRBV9; D is undetermined. This CDR3 region has 17 residues. Per the germline V gene, CDR1 is SGDLS and CDR2 is YYNGEE. With 1 base removed from V and 1 base from J, the gap between germline ends came to 17 bases. CDR3 nucleotides: TGTGCCAGCAGCGTATCATCCCGGGTTGGGGAGAACACTGAAGCTTTCTTT. It encodes CASSVSSRVGENTEAFF.

The chain uses TRBV6-1 and TRBJ2-3, with D perhaps matching TRBD1 or TRBD2 (5 bases each). Trimming stripped 6 bases from V and 6 bases from J, with 10 bases between. Per the germline V gene, CDR1 is MNHNS and CDR2 is SASEGT. The CDR3 runs to 12 residues. The CDR3 nucleotides read TGTGCCAGCAGAACCGAGGGGGATACGCAGTATTTT. It encodes CASRTEGDTQYF.

This clonotype was seen many times. V and J are TRBV18 and TRBJ2-2, with 7 nucleotides matching TRBD1. This CDR3 is built from 16 residues. The germline V gene has CDR1 KGHSH and CDR2 LQKENI. V was pared by 2 bases and J by 4 bases, with 7 bases of the junction left unmatched. The CDR3 DNA follows: TGTGCCAGCTCACCATTCGAGGGGGCGAGCACCGGGGAGCTGTTTTTT. This codes for CASSPFEGASTGELFF.

This clonotype came up many times. CDR3 loop: CSASGSPHEQYF. Here the CDR3 DNA reads TGCAGTGCTAGTGGGAGTCCCCACGAGCAGTACTTC. The genes are TRBV20-1 and TRBJ2-7, with D possibly TRBD2 on 5 matching bases. The CDR3 extends over 12 amino acids. The germline V and J ends were trimmed by 3 bases and 5 bases, with 11 bases remaining between them. Germline V lookup: CDR1 DFQATT, CDR2 SNEGSKA (reference sequence).

As to this clonotype: A much larger clonotype is one base distant, so this may be a read error. The V gene is TRBV5-6, the J gene TRBJ2-7; D not resolved. Per the germline V gene, CDR1 is SGHDT and CDR2 is YYEEEE. Between the trimmed V and J ends, which lost 4 bases and 0 bases, there was a span of 11 bases. The CDR3 is 14 residues long. The CDR3 bases are TGTGCCAGCAGCCGTAAACGGGTCTCCTACGAGCAGTACTTC. It codes for CASSRKRVSYEQYF.

The V call is TRBV27, the J call TRBJ2-7; 9 bases agree with TRBD2. Trimming at V came to 7 bases and at J to 0 bases, leaving 16 bases not matched to a gene. Germline values: CDR1 MNHEY, CDR2 SMNVEV (reference sequence). There are 18 residues in the CDR3. CDR3: CASILPSWASGISYEQYF. CDR3 DNA sequence: TGTGCCAGCATCTTACCGTCGTGGGCTAGCGGGATCTCCTACGAGCAGTACTTC.

This clonotype has only a few counts. The chain joins TRBV7-9 to TRBJ2-5; D is ambiguous. The CDR3 consists of 13 residues. With 6 bases removed from V and 3 bases from J, the gap between germline ends came to 11 bases. Looked up from germline, CDR1 is SEHNR and CDR2 is FQNEAQ (reference sequence). In DNA, the CDR3 is TGTGCCAGCAGTTTTGATCGTAAAGAGACCCAGTACTTC. Residues: CASSFDRKETQYF.

The V and J genes are TRBV18 and TRBJ2-7; TRBD2 might be the D (5 bases). Trimming took 4 bases from V and 7 from J, leaving 8 bases between them. This CDR3 is built from 11 residues. Per the germline V gene, CDR1 is KGHSH and CDR2 is LQKENI. The CDR3 sequence is CASSREREQYF. The DNA for the CDR3 is TGTGCCAGCTCACGGGAGAGGGAGCAGTACTTC. Variable domain in full (rest from reference TRBV18 and TRBJ2-7): NAGVMQNPRHLVRRRGQEARLRCSPMKGHSHVYWYRQLPEEGLKFMVYLQKENIIDESGMPKERFSAEFPKEGPSILRIQQVVRGDSAAYFCASSREREQYFGPGTRLTVT.

The chain recombines TRBV7-9 with TRBJ2-5; no clear D gene. Per germline, CDR1 SEHNR and CDR2 FQNEAQ (reference sequence). The V gene lost 0 bases and the J gene lost 5 bases, with 7 bases spanning the gap. The CDR3 extends over 13 amino acids. The CDR3 here is CASSLASEETQYF. The DNA for the CDR3 is TGTGCCAGCAGCTTAGCGTCAGAGGAGACCCAGTACTTC.

This clonotype was picked up many times. The CDR3, as DNA: TGTGCCAGCAGTGTACGGGGGCCCCAAGAGACTGAAGCTTTCTTT. Translation: CASSVRGPQETEAFF. J is TRBJ1-1 and V is TRBV6-1; D perhaps matches TRBD1 (6 bases). The CDR3 consists of 15 residues. Trimming shortened V by 4 bases and J by 5 bases, and 17 bases separated the two germline ends. Germline V CDR1 and CDR2: MNHNS, SASEGT.